The present TCR beta chain was sequenced within a study of shared clonotypes between healthy human individuals. Each subset's genomic DNA was split evenly across several immunoSEQ plates. Some clones are missing from TCRdb's copy, which holds only in-frame ones; the method was immunoSEQ multiplex PCR. The data hold around 2.3 million clones, with approximately 95% observed a single time. Note on this clone: Its antigen is still unknown. The same CDR3 is also encoded by other DNA sequences in this sample.

Trimming removed 0 bases from V and 2 bases from J; junction bases left unmatched: 4. CDR3 length: 15 amino acids. Germline CDR1 MNHEY, CDR2 SVGAGI. The study's findings and limits: With a handful of donors compared, roughly 5% of naive CD4 clonotypes were shared.

The receptor was derived from a man between 18 and 35 years old in good health. This chain joins TRBV6-5 and TRBJ2-7; 7 bases are a match to TRBD2. The specimen sequenced was naive CD4+ T cells sorted from blood. Noted subset: CD45RA+ positively selected. CDR3 bases: TGTGCCAGCAGTTACTCGACGGGACTAACCTACGAGCAGTACTTC. This gives the protein CASSYSTGLTYEQYF.